The 9 T cell receptor beta chains below all came from one sample that was sequenced in a study of T cell responses to AZD1222 COVID-19 vaccine. The repertoire was sequenced with immunoSEQ multiplex PCR; TCRdb's copy has only in-frame clones and lacks some. The table shows approximately 100,000 clones, with about 89% occurring only once. Sequenced material: peripheral blood, taken 28 days after the second AZD1222 dose. These receptors all come from an adult who received the AZD1222 COVID-19 vaccine.

V gene TRBV5-4 combines with J gene TRBJ2-1, with D tentatively TRBD1 (6 bases). Germline-derived CDR1 and CDR2 are SGHNT and YYREEE (reference sequence). The ends were cut back, 1 base at V and 4 bases at J, with 15 bases in the middle. This CDR3 spans 16 amino acids. The CDR3 DNA reads as TGTGCCAGCAGCTTGAGACTCCGGGACACTTACAATGAGCAGTTCTTC. This sequence encodes CASSLRLRDTYNEQFF.

The chain employs TRBV4-3 and TRBJ2-2; D might be TRBD2 (5 bases). This CDR3 region has 14 residues. V lost 1 base and J 5 bases, leaving 8 bases between the germline ends. CDR1 is LGHNA, CDR2 YSLEER, per germline. CDR3 coding DNA: TGCGCCAGCAGCCAAGTCAGGACTACCGGGGAGCTGTTTTTT. This translates into CASSQVRTTGELFF.

The rearrangement uses TRBV6-5 and TRBJ2-2; D is ambiguous. Germline V gene lookup returns CDR1 MNHEY and CDR2 SVGAGI. The V and J ends lost 2 bases and 4 bases respectively, with 8 bases between them. The CDR3 totals 14 residues. CDR3 DNA sequence: TGTGCCAGCAGTTACGGGTTGGGCACCGGGGAGCTGTTTTTT. Translation gives CASSYGLGTGELFF.

This chain links TRBV21-1 with TRBJ2-7; the table gives TRBD2 as D, unverified against the DNA. TRBV21-1 is shown as a pseudogene. The CDR3 contains 15 residues. This CDR3 reads CASSKERRITYEQYF. For the CDR3, the DNA is TGTGCCAGCAGCAAAGAGAGGAGGATAACCTACGAGCAGTACTTC.

This chain connects TRBV7-2 to TRBJ2-7; TRBD1 aligns across 7 bases. V dropped 4 bases and J dropped 2; count of bases not matched to a gene: 5. Germline CDR1 reads SGHTA; CDR2 reads FQGNSA. The CDR3 consists of 14 residues. The CDR3 reads CASSSQGNAYEQYF. The CDR3 nucleotides read TGTGCCAGCAGCTCACAGGGGAATGCCTACGAGCAGTACTTC.

This clone was seen only a few times. The V and J genes are TRBV28 and TRBJ2-7, with 7 bases fitting TRBD1. Germline values: CDR1 MDHEN, CDR2 SYDVKM. This CDR3 spans 14 amino acids. Losses at the gene ends were 3 bases for V and 6 bases for J; bases not matched to a gene: 8. The CDR3 protein is CASSFQGERGEQYF. CDR3 bases: TGTGCCAGCAGTTTTCAGGGGGAGCGTGGCGAGCAGTACTTC.

V and J are TRBV9 and TRBJ2-7; D is undetermined. This CDR3 region has 12 residues. Trimming took 3 bases from V and 7 from J, leaving 11 bases between them. The V gene's germline CDR1 is SGDLS and CDR2 YYNGEE. This chain's CDR3 is CASSDRLDEQYF. The CDR3 DNA reads TGTGCCAGCAGCGACCGCCTAGATGAGCAGTACTTC. The full variable domain, with the rest looked up from reference TRBV9 and TRBJ2-7, is DSGVTQTPKHLITATGQRVTLRCSPRSGDLSVYWYQQSLDQGLQFLIQYYNGEERAKGNILERFSAQQFPDLHSELNLSSLELGDSALYFCASSDRLDEQYFGPGTRLTVT.

The V gene is TRBV29-1, the J gene TRBJ2-7; 9 bases agree with TRBD1. The CDR3 has 13 residues. The germline V gene encodes CDR1 SQVTM and CDR2 ANQGSEA. The ends lost 2 bases at V and 5 bases at J; junction bases unmatched: 4. The CDR3 loop is CSVERTGAHEQYF. The CDR3 DNA is TGCAGCGTTGAAAGGACAGGGGCCCACGAGCAGTACTTC.

The J gene is TRBJ2-2, the V gene TRBV11-2, with D possibly TRBD2 on 5 matching bases. The V gene lost 1 base and the J gene lost 1 base, with 7 bases spanning the gap. CDR1 SGHAT and CDR2 FQNNGV come from the germline V gene. The CDR3 covers 15 residues. The CDR3, as DNA: TGTGCCAGCAGCTTAGCCGGGAAGAACACCGGGGAGCTGTTTTTT. The encoded protein is CASSLAGKNTGELFF.